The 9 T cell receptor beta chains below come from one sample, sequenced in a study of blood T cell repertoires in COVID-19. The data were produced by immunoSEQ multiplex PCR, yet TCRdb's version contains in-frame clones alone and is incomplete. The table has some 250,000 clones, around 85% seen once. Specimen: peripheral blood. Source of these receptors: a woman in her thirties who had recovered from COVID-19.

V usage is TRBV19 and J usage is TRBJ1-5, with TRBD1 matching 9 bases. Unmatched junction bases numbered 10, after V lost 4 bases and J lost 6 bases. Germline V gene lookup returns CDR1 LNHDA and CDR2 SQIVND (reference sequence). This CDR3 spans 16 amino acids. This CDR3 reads CASSNLDRGNGQPQHF. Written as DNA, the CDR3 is TGTGCCAGTAGTAACCTGGACAGGGGCAATGGTCAGCCCCAGCATTTT. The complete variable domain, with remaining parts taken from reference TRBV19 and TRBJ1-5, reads DGGITQSPKYLFRKEGQNVTLSCEQNLNHDAMYWYRQDPGQGLRLIYYSQIVNDFQKGDIAEGYSVSREKKESFPLTVTSAQKNPTAFYLCASSNLDRGNGQPQHFGDGTRLSIL.

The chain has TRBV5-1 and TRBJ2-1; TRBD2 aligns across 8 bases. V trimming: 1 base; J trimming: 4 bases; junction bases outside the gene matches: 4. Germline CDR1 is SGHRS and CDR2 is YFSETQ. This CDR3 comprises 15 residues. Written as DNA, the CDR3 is TGCGCCAGCAGCTTGTTGAAGCGGGGGTACAATGAGCAGTTCTTC. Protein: CASSLLKRGYNEQFF.

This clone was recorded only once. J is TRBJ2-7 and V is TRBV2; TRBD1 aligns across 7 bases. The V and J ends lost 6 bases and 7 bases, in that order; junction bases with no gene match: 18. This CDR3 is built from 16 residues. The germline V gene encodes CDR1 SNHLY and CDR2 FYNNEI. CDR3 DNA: TGTGCCAGCAGATCTAGGGGGCTTGCACCCCAGGGAGAGCAGTACTTC. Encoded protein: CASRSRGLAPQGEQYF. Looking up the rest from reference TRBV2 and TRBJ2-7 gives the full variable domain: EPEVTQTPSHQVTQMGQEVILRCVPISNHLYFYWYRQILGQKVEFLVSFYNNEISEKSEIFDDQFSVERPDGSNFTLKIRSTKLEDSAMYFCASRSRGLAPQGEQYFGPGTRLTVT.

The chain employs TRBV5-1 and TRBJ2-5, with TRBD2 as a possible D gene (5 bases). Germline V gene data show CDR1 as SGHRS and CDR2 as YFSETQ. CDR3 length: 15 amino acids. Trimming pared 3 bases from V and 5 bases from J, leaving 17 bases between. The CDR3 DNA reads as TGCGCCAGCAGCTCAACCTCGGGGTCGGGGGAGACCCAGTACTTC. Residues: CASSSTSGSGETQYF.

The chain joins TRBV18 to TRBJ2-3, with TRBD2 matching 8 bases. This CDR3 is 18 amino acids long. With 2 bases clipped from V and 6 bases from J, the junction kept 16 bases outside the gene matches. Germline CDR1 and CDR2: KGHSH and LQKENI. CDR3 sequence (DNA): TGTGCCAGCTCACCAACACGGGAGGGCGGACTCCGGTTGGATACGCAGTATTTT. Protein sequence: CASSPTREGGLRLDTQYF. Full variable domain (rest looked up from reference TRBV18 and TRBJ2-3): NAGVMQNPRHLVRRRGQEARLRCSPMKGHSHVYWYRQLPEEGLKFMVYLQKENIIDESGMPKERFSAEFPKEGPSILRIQQVVRGDSAAYFCASSPTREGGLRLDTQYFGPGTRLTVL.

CDR3 DNA sequence: TGCGCCAGCAGCCAAGGTGGTTCGGGGCGGGGGGGCGTGAATGGAGAGACCCAGTACTTC. It is translated as CASSQGGSGRGGVNGETQYF. This chain connects TRBV4-1 to TRBJ2-5; TRBD2 matches 9 bases. Unmatched junction bases numbered 19, after V lost 1 base and J lost 4 bases. The CDR3 loop spans 20 amino acids. The germline V gene encodes CDR1 MGHRA and CDR2 YSYEKL.

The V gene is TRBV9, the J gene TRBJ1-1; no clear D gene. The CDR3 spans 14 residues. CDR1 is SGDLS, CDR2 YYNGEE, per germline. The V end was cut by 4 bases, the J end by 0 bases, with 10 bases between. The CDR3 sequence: CASSPTGMNTEAFF. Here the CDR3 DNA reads TGTGCCAGCAGCCCAACCGGGATGAACACTGAAGCTTTCTTT.

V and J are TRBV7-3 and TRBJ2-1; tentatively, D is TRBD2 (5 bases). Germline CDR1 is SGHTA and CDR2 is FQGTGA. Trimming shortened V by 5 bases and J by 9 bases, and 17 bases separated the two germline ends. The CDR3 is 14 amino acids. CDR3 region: CASSIGREEAEQFF. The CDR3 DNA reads TGTGCCAGCAGCATAGGCCGGGAAGAAGCTGAGCAGTTCTTC. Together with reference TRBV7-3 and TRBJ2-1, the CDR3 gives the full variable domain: GAGVSQTPSNKVTEKGKYVELRCDPISGHTALYWYRQSLGQGPEFLIYFQGTGAADDSGLPNDRFFAVRPEGSVSTLKIQRTERGDSAVYLCASSIGREEAEQFFGPGTRLTVL.

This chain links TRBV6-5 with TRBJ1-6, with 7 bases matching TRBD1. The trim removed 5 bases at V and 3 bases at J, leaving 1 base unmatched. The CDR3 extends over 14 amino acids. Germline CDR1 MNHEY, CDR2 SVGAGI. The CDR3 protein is CASSRDSYNSPLHF. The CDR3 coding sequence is TGTGCCAGCAGTCGGGACAGCTATAATTCACCCCTCCACTTT.